Following are 10 T cell receptor beta chains from one sample sequenced in a study of PD-L1 blockade in urothelial cancer. Time point meaning: pretreatment peripheral blood. Sequencing was performed with immunoSEQ multiplex PCR; in TCRdb, only in-frame clones are kept and a portion is missing. The sample shows 70,000 to 95,000 clones, 65% to 85% of them seen only once. The source material was PBMCs, sampled around atezolizumab (anti-PD-L1) treatment. The receptors originated from a man in his sixties with urothelial cancer.

CDR3 protein: CASSYRGQGGEQYF. In DNA, the CDR3 is TGTGCCAGCAGTTACCGTGGACAGGGAGGCGAGCAGTACTTC. This sequence joins TRBV6-5 and TRBJ2-7; 8 bases align to TRBD1. CDR1 MNHEY and CDR2 SVGAGI come from the germline V gene. The J segment lost 6 bases and the V segment lost 2 bases, leaving 6 bases of the junction unmatched. The CDR3 consists of 14 residues.

The V and J genes are TRBV30 and TRBJ1-5; D is uncertain. Germline V lookup: CDR1 GTSNPN, CDR2 SVGIG (reference sequence). The V end lost 0 bases, the J end lost 6 bases, and 9 bases lay between the germline ends. This CDR3 has 13 residues. CDR3 in amino acids: CAWSVMGSQPQHF. CDR3 nucleotide sequence: TGTGCCTGGAGTGTGATGGGGAGTCAGCCCCAGCATTTT.

The chain is built from TRBV25-1 and TRBJ2-5; D is perhaps TRBD1 (5 bases). Germline V lookup: CDR1 MGHDK, CDR2 SYGVNS. The CDR3 contains 16 residues. The ends were cut back, 5 bases at V and 5 bases at J, with 21 bases in the middle. For the CDR3, the DNA is TGTGCCAGCAGTCCTCAGGGTGGGGTAAAAGGGGAGACCCAGTACTTC. It specifies CASSPQGGVKGETQYF.

Here the CDR3 reads CASRNAHGRASYEQYF. The CDR3 bases are TGTGCCAGCAGAAACGCACACGGGAGAGCTTCCTACGAGCAGTACTTC. The chain has TRBV6-6 and TRBJ2-7, with D tentatively TRBD2 (6 bases). This CDR3 has 16 residues. With 6 bases removed from V and 1 base from J, the gap between germline ends came to 19 bases. CDR1 and CDR2 (germline): MNHNY, SVGAGI (reference sequence).

V is TRBV23-1 and J is TRBJ1-5; no clear D. TRBV23-1 is marked as an open reading frame, function uncertain. The CDR3 runs to 17 residues. Trimming took off 1 base at V and 1 base at J, with 14 bases between the two ends. As DNA, the CDR3 is TGCGCCAGCAGTCAATTCAAAACGCAGCGAAGCAATCAGCCCCAGCATTTT. Its protein product is CASSQFKTQRSNQPQHF.

The V gene is TRBV9, the J gene TRBJ1-4, with D perhaps matching TRBD1 (5 bases). V dropped 4 bases and J dropped 6 bases, with 13 bases sitting between them. From germline, CDR1 is SGDLS and CDR2 YYNGEE. The CDR3 sequence is 14 residues long. This CDR3 reads CASSQRGSDEKLFF. In nucleotides, the CDR3 is TGTGCCAGCAGCCAAAGGGGTTCGGATGAAAAACTGTTTTTT.

The CDR3 is CAIRDSSTSYNEQFF. The DNA for the CDR3 is TGTGCCATCCGGGATAGCAGCACCTCCTACAATGAGCAGTTCTTC. This chain links TRBV2 with TRBJ2-1, with D maybe TRBD2 (5 bases). CDR3 length: 15 amino acids. The germline V gene has CDR1 SNHLY and CDR2 FYNNEI. Trimming stripped 10 bases from V and 0 bases from J, with 16 bases between.

The chain is built from TRBV10-1 and TRBJ2-3, with D possibly TRBD2 on 6 matching bases. The germline gives CDR1 WNHNN, CDR2 SYGVQD (reference sequence). The length of the CDR3 is 15 residues. Trimming removed 3 bases at V and 1 base at J, with 11 bases between. CDR3 nucleotides: TGCGCCAGCAGTGATGGAGGCGGGGGCACAGATACGCAGTATTTT. Amino acid sequence: CASSDGGGGTDTQYF.

This clone has a handful of counts. The rearrangement joins TRBV7-9 to TRBJ1-6, with no clear D. Germline values: CDR1 SEHNR, CDR2 FQNEAQ (reference sequence). The ends were cut back, 6 bases at V and 5 bases at J, with 14 bases in the middle. CDR3 length: 15 residues. The CDR3 region is CASRGRDNHNSPLHF. The CDR3 nucleotides read TGTGCCAGCAGAGGGAGGGATAACCATAATTCACCCCTCCACTTT.

V gene TRBV25-1 combines with J gene TRBJ1-1; perhaps TRBD1 as D (5 bases). V was shortened by 8 bases and J by 4 bases, with 14 bases between the two germline ends. Germline V gene lookup returns CDR1 MGHDK and CDR2 SYGVNS. This CDR3 has 13 amino acids. The DNA for the CDR3 is TGTGCCAGCGGGCGGGGGGGGGTCACTGAAGCTTTCTTT. It yields the protein CASGRGGVTEAFF.